A selection of T cell receptor beta chains follows, all from one sample in a study of cytomegalovirus exposure and HLA in healthy donors. This table comes from immunoSEQ multiplex PCR, and its TCRdb copy is limited to in-frame clones, with some not included. The data show some 170,000 clones, 81% seen once. The sample consisted of PBMCs. These receptors came from a young woman in good health and CMV-seropositive. The CDR3 runs from the conserved cysteine through the conserved F or W. A D gene is named only where the DNA matches it firmly. Some rows have no size entry. The others give once, few or many, or a class for an expanded clone.

d_call j_call cdr3_length clone_size v_call cdr3_aa cdr3_nt
TRBD2 TRBJ2-7 16 NA TRBV6-5 CASSYSSLAGNYEQYF TGTGCCAGCAGTTACTCATCCCTAGCGGGGAACTACGAGCAGTACTTC
TRBD2 TRBJ2-3 15 NA TRBV14 CASRSSGASTDTQYF TGTGCCAGCAGATCTAGCGGGGCTAGCACAGATACGCAGTATTTT
NA TRBJ2-1 13 NA TRBV6-6 CASKSSEDNEQFF TGTGCCAGCAAGTCTAGCGAGGACAATGAGCAGTTCTTC
TRBD1 TRBJ1-2 15 NA TRBV5-6 CASSLLGTGTFGYTF TGTGCCAGCAGCTTGTTGGGGACAGGGACTTTCGGCTACACCTTC
TRBD1 TRBJ2-3 16 NA TRBV15 CATSNYRDRVPDTQYF TGTGCCACCAGCAACTACCGGGACAGGGTCCCAGATACGCAGTATTTT
TRBD2 TRBJ2-1 16 NA TRBV9 CASSGTSEVDLGEQFF TGTGCCAGCAGCGGAACTAGCGAGGTGGACTTAGGGGAGCAGTTCTTC
NA TRBJ2-5 15 once TRBV7-2 CASSLRAGPQETQYF TGTGCCAGCAGCTTAAGGGCGGGGCCCCAAGAGACCCAGTACTTC
NA TRBJ1-4 15 NA TRBV19 CASSPAGAVGEKLFF TGTGCCAGTAGTCCCGCGGGCGCCGTGGGGGAAAAACTGTTTTTT
TRBD1 TRBJ2-5 16 NA TRBV5-6 CASSADRGRSGETQYF TGTGCCAGCAGCGCAGACAGGGGGCGATCGGGGGAGACCCAGTACTTC
NA TRBJ2-2 15 NA TRBV9 CASEPPGSLGGELFF TGTGCCAGCGAACCCCCCGGGAGTCTAGGCGGGGAGCTGTTTTTT
TRBD2 TRBJ2-1 14 NA TRBV25-1 CASSEGAGGYEQFF TGTGCCAGCAGTGAAGGTGCGGGGGGCTATGAGCAGTTCTTC
TRBD2 TRBJ2-3 14 NA TRBV10-2 CASTLAGVSDTQYF TGCGCCAGCACACTAGCGGGGGTTTCAGATACGCAGTATTTT
TRBD2 TRBJ2-3 16 NA TRBV5-1 CASSLGGTSVTDTQYF TGCGCCAGCAGCCTTGGGGGGACTAGCGTCACAGATACGCAGTATTTT
NA TRBJ1-2 15 NA TRBV29-1 CSVEPTGGTLYGYTF TGCAGCGTTGAACCTACGGGGGGAACTCTCTATGGCTACACCTTC
NA TRBJ2-4 17 NA TRBV2 CASSESGVTENKNIQYF TGTGCCAGCAGTGAGTCAGGGGTGACAGAAAATAAAAACATTCAGTACTTC
NA TRBJ2-5 16 NA TRBV7-2 CASKLSPPGIQETQYF TGTGCCAGCAAACTTAGCCCCCCCGGGATCCAAGAGACCCAGTACTTC
TRBD1 TRBJ1-4 14 NA TRBV6-1 CASSDRGPNEKLFF TGTGCCAGCAGTGACAGGGGGCCAAATGAAAAACTGTTTTTT
NA TRBJ2-5 14 NA TRBV27 CASSLRDSKETQYF TGTGCCAGCAGTTTGCGGGACAGCAAAGAGACCCAGTACTTC
NA TRBJ1-4 12 few TRBV6-6 CASSSVGEKLFF TGTGCCAGCAGTTCCGTCGGGGAAAAACTGTTTTTT
NA TRBJ2-5 13 NA TRBV10-3 CAISLGGAETQYF TGTGCCATCAGTTTAGGGGGGGCCGAAACCCAGTACTTC
NA TRBJ1-2 15 NA TRBV7-9 CASSSTLGGALGYTF TGTGCCAGCAGCTCCACCCTGGGGGGGGCCCTGGGCTACACCTTC
NA TRBJ2-7 15 few TRBV4-1 CASSLRGESPYEQYF TGCGCCAGCAGCCTCAGGGGGGAATCCCCCTACGAGCAGTACTTC
TRBD1 TRBJ2-2 17 NA TRBV7-2 CASSLWTGGASGGELFF TGTGCCAGCAGCTTATGGACAGGGGGCGCCTCCGGCGGGGAGCTGTTTTTT
NA TRBJ2-1 16 NA TRBV6-1 CASSEIAGASSSEQFF TGTGCCAGCAGTGAAATTGCGGGGGCCAGCTCGAGTGAGCAGTTCTTC
NA TRBJ2-3 12 few TRBV5-6 CASSLGADTQYF TGTGCCAGCAGCTTGGGAGCAGATACGCAGTATTTT
NA TRBJ1-2 16 NA TRBV10-3 CAISPLDRTELYGYTF TGTGCCATCAGCCCACTCGACAGGACGGAACTTTATGGCTACACCTTC
TRBD2 TRBJ2-3 14 NA TRBV29-1 CSVAGQRGRDTQYF TGCAGCGTTGCGGGGCAGCGGGGAAGGGATACGCAGTATTTT